The 24 T cell receptor beta chains listed next were all sequenced from one sample in a study of cytomegalovirus exposure and HLA in healthy donors. PCR used 60 Vbeta primers and 13 Jbeta primers. The data were produced by immunoSEQ multiplex PCR, yet TCRdb's version contains in-frame clones alone and is incomplete. The table has roughly 180,000 clones, approximately 79% seen once. Sequencing used PBMCs. All receptors derive from a girl aged 10-17 years in good health and CMV-seropositive.

J is TRBJ1-5 and V is TRBV2, with 7 bases identical to TRBD1. The CDR3 runs to 15 residues. Germline V gene sequence: CDR1 SNHLY, CDR2 FYNNEI. The J segment lost 10 bases and the V segment lost 2 bases, leaving 11 bases of the junction unmatched. The DNA of the CDR3 is TGTGCCAGCAGTGAACAGGGACAGAGCTTGAAACCCCAGCATTTT. Translated: CASSEQGQSLKPQHF. Using reference TRBV2 and TRBJ1-5 for the parts outside the CDR3, the full variable domain is EPEVTQTPSHQVTQMGQEVILRCVPISNHLYFYWYRQILGQKVEFLVSFYNNEISEKSEIFDDQFSVERPDGSNFTLKIRSTKLEDSAMYFCASSEQGQSLKPQHFGDGTRLSIL.

The chain has TRBV9 and TRBJ2-2; weak D call: TRBD1 (6 bases). The CDR3 is made up of 15 amino acids. V shed 3 bases and J shed 0 bases, with 9 bases lying between them. In germline, CDR1 is SGDLS, CDR2 YYNGEE. The CDR3 coding sequence is TGTGCCAGCAGCGGGGGACATACGAACACCGGGGAGCTGTTTTTT. As protein: CASSGGHTNTGELFF.

This clone appeared once. The J gene is TRBJ1-2, the V gene TRBV10-1; perhaps TRBD1 as D (5 bases). The CDR3 is 15 residues long. Germline CDR1 is WNHNN and CDR2 is SYGVQD (reference sequence). Between the trimmed V and J ends, which lost 8 bases and 4 bases, there was a span of 20 bases. CDR3 bases: TGCGCCAGCCGTCTCCGGGGGGATTTGGGCTATGGCTACACCTTC. Its protein product is CASRLRGDLGYGYTF.

V is TRBV19 and J is TRBJ2-7, with D maybe TRBD2 (7 bases). V was trimmed by 8 bases and J by 2 bases, leaving 13 bases between them. CDR1 and CDR2 from the germline V gene are LNHDA and SQIVND (reference sequence). This CDR3 is 13 amino acids long. DNA for the CDR3: TGTGCCAGTGGGGCGGGGGCGACCTACGAGCAGTACTTC. Translating gives CASGAGATYEQYF. Complete variable domain (other parts from reference TRBV19 and TRBJ2-7): DGGITQSPKYLFRKEGQNVTLSCEQNLNHDAMYWYRQDPGQGLRLIYYSQIVNDFQKGDIAEGYSVSREKKESFPLTVTSAQKNPTAFYLCASGAGATYEQYFGPGTRLTVT.

This chain connects TRBV7-2 to TRBJ2-7, with 8 bases lining up with TRBD2. This CDR3 contains 15 residues. After removal of 5 bases from V and 4 bases from J, the junction contained 10 bases not matched to a gene. In germline, CDR1 is SGHTA, CDR2 FQGNSA. The CDR3 sequence: CASSPRLSGEYEQYF. Written as DNA, the CDR3 is TGTGCCAGCAGCCCTCGTCTTAGCGGGGAATACGAGCAGTACTTC.

The rearrangement joins TRBV9 to TRBJ2-2; TRBD1 agrees at 11 bases. The CDR3 is 17 residues long. Losses at the gene ends were 0 bases for V and 1 base for J; bases not matched to a gene: 2. Germline CDR1 and CDR2: SGDLS and YYNGEE. This CDR3 is CASSVGGQGVNTGELFF. CDR3 sequence (DNA): TGTGCCAGCAGCGTAGGGGGACAGGGGGTGAACACCGGGGAGCTGTTTTTT.

This rearrangement joins TRBV19 to TRBJ2-5; 10 bases are a match to TRBD1. CDR3 length: 16 amino acids. Per germline, CDR1 LNHDA and CDR2 SQIVND (reference sequence). V was clipped by 4 bases and J by 5 bases; unmatched bases: 10. The CDR3 loop reads CASSKVGTGVGETQYF. DNA of the CDR3: TGTGCCAGTAGTAAAGTCGGGACAGGGGTAGGCGAGACCCAGTACTTC.

The gene calls are TRBV30 and TRBJ1-1; D remains ambiguous. Trimming took 1 base from V and 11 from J, leaving 11 bases between them. This CDR3 is 11 amino acids long. Germline V gene lookup returns CDR1 GTSNPN and CDR2 SVGIG (reference sequence). CDR3 DNA: TGTGCCTGGAGTGAGGCCCAGCGGGCTTTCTTT. Amino acid sequence: CAWSEAQRAFF.

A few counts support this clone. The chain is built from TRBV5-1 and TRBJ2-1, with TRBD2 matching over 8 bases. Germline lookup yields CDR1 SGHRS and CDR2 YFSETQ. V shed 4 bases, J shed 4 bases, and the junction held 7 bases outside the gene matches. The CDR3 length is 15 residues. The CDR3 is CASSRSGGRYNEQFF. The DNA of the CDR3 is TGCGCCAGCAGCAGAAGCGGGGGTAGGTACAATGAGCAGTTCTTC. The full variable domain, rest sourced from reference TRBV5-1 and TRBJ2-1, is KAGVTQTPRYLIKTRGQQVTLSCSPISGHRSVSWYQQTPGQGLQFLFEYFSETQRNKGNFPGRFSGRQFSNSRSEMNVSTLELGDSALYLCASSRSGGRYNEQFFGPGTRLTVL.

V usage is TRBV5-6 and J usage is TRBJ1-2, with 8 bases aligning to TRBD1. Germline V gene data show CDR1 as SGHDT and CDR2 as YYEEEE. The CDR3 loop spans 13 amino acids. V was pared by 4 bases and J by 4 bases, with 3 bases of the junction left unmatched. As DNA, the CDR3 is TGTGCCAGCAGCATGGACAGGGTCTATGGCTACACCTTC. It is translated as CASSMDRVYGYTF.

V and J are TRBV2 and TRBJ2-5; 9 nucleotides agree with TRBD1. The CDR3 covers 15 residues. The trim removed 4 bases at V and 5 bases at J, leaving 8 bases unmatched. Germline V CDR1 and CDR2: SNHLY, FYNNEI. The CDR3 sequence is CASSGRGQGMETQYF. For the CDR3, the DNA is TGTGCCAGCAGTGGGCGCGGACAGGGGATGGAGACCCAGTACTTC.

The chain has TRBV29-1 and TRBJ1-1; D may be TRBD1 (6 bases). CDR3 length: 13 residues. Germline V gene lookup returns CDR1 SQVTM and CDR2 ANQGSEA. Deletions cut 2 bases from V and 3 bases from J, with 10 bases between. The CDR3 sequence: CSVERQGYTEAFF. The DNA for the CDR3 is TGCAGCGTTGAAAGGCAGGGGTACACTGAAGCTTTCTTT.

The J gene is TRBJ1-6, the V gene TRBV7-9, with 7 positions matching TRBD1. Trimming at V came to 4 bases and at J to 6 bases, leaving 3 bases not matched to a gene. In germline, CDR1 is SEHNR, CDR2 FQNEAQ (reference sequence). CDR3 size: 14 residues. As DNA, the CDR3 is TGTGCCAGCAGCTCGACAGGGCCTAATTCACCCCTCCACTTT. Translated, it gives CASSSTGPNSPLHF.

The chain carries TRBV5-4 and TRBJ2-5, with unresolved D. CDR3 length: 15 residues. Looked up from germline, CDR1 is SGHNT and CDR2 is YYREEE (reference sequence). Deletions cut 0 bases from V and 4 bases from J, with 13 bases between. The CDR3 reads CASSLGLVRRETQYF. DNA for the CDR3: TGTGCCAGCAGCTTGGGGCTAGTACGGCGAGAGACCCAGTACTTC.

V gene TRBV4-2 combines with J gene TRBJ2-1; possibly TRBD2 for D (6 bases). Per the germline V gene, CDR1 is LGHNA and CDR2 is YNFKEQ. V was trimmed by 3 bases and J by 9 bases, leaving 9 bases between them. The CDR3 is 12 amino acids. The CDR3 sequence is CASSQAGLEQFF. The DNA of the CDR3 is TGTGCCAGCAGCCAGGCGGGGCTTGAGCAGTTCTTC.

CDR3 bases: TGTGCCAGCAGTTTAACTTGGTCGACGGGCACCGGGGAGCTGTTTTTT. Residues: CASSLTWSTGTGELFF. The V call is TRBV27, the J call TRBJ2-2; no definite D call. The germline V gene encodes CDR1 MNHEY and CDR2 SMNVEV (reference sequence). The CDR3 consists of 16 residues. The V gene lost 2 bases and the J gene lost 4 bases, with 14 bases spanning the gap.

The chain recombines TRBV6-5 with TRBJ1-1, with D possibly being TRBD1 (6 bases). The germline CDR1 and CDR2 sequences are MNHEY and SVGAGI. Deletions cut 0 bases from V and 5 bases from J, with 13 bases between. This CDR3 region has 15 residues. The chain's CDR3 is CASSYSWGGGTEAFF. The CDR3 nucleotides read TGTGCCAGCAGTTACTCGTGGGGGGGCGGAACTGAAGCTTTCTTT.

The V call is TRBV6-1, the J call TRBJ2-5, with TRBD1 identical over 9 bases. CDR1 is MNHNS and CDR2 is SASEGT in the germline V gene. The junction had 1 base not matched to a gene; V was cut back by 4 bases and J by 1 base. The CDR3 runs to 14 residues. CDR3 sequence (DNA): TGTGCCAGCAGTGGGACAGGGGTCCAAGAGACCCAGTACTTC. Translating it yields CASSGTGVQETQYF.

This clone was observed a few times. This CDR3 reads CASSFRLQGRLAENSYEQYF. The CDR3 DNA reads TGTGCCAGCAGTTTCCGGCTCCAGGGCAGACTAGCGGAGAACTCCTACGAGCAGTACTTC. The V and J genes are TRBV27 and TRBJ2-7; 9 positions match TRBD2. Germline CDR1 MNHEY, CDR2 SMNVEV (reference sequence). This CDR3 is built from 20 residues. The J segment lost 0 bases and the V segment lost 3 bases, leaving 18 bases of the junction unmatched.

This clone was seen more than once but under ten times. The chain uses TRBV6-6 and TRBJ2-3, with TRBD1 identical over 8 bases. V was pared by 5 bases and J by 2 bases, with 6 bases of the junction left unmatched. The CDR3 consists of 15 residues. Germline CDR1 reads MNHNY; CDR2 reads SVGAGI (reference sequence). The CDR3 loop is CASSQLDRVTDTQYF. The CDR3 DNA follows: TGTGCCAGCAGTCAATTGGACAGGGTCACAGATACGCAGTATTTT.

The rearrangement uses TRBV10-2 and TRBJ1-4; TRBD1 matches 8 bases. Trimming at V came to 11 bases and at J to 3 bases, leaving 5 bases not matched to a gene. In germline, CDR1 is WSHSY, CDR2 SAAADI. The CDR3 has 13 residues. The CDR3 here is CAGGQGPNEKLFF. The CDR3 DNA reads as TGCGCCGGCGGACAGGGACCTAATGAAAAACTGTTTTTT.

The chain is built from TRBV6-1 and TRBJ1-1; TRBD1 is a possible D gene (5 bases). CDR1 is MNHNS and CDR2 is SASEGT in the germline V gene. This CDR3 region has 14 residues. The V gene lost 7 bases and the J gene lost 5 bases, with 17 bases spanning the gap. CDR3 nucleotide sequence: TGTGCCAGCAAACAGGATCAAAAAGATACTGAAGCTTTCTTT. Protein sequence: CASKQDQKDTEAFF.

The chain combines TRBV9 with TRBJ2-2; perhaps TRBD1 as D (6 bases). Trimming pared 4 bases from V and 7 bases from J, leaving 14 bases between. Looked up from germline, CDR1 is SGDLS and CDR2 is YYNGEE. The CDR3 totals 14 residues. The CDR3 bases are TGTGCCAGCAGCCCGCAGGGGTTGGGCGGGGAGCTGTTTTTT. Translation gives CASSPQGLGGELFF.

Only a few counts were recorded for this clone. The genes are TRBV4-3 and TRBJ2-7; TRBD1 matches 9 bases. CDR1 is LGHNA and CDR2 is YSLEER in the germline V gene. This CDR3 region has 16 residues. J was trimmed by 5 bases and V by 0 bases; bases with no gene match: 8. CDR3 DNA: TGCGCCAGCAGCCAAGATTTCGGACAGGGGCCCGACGAGCAGTACTTC. This sequence encodes CASSQDFGQGPDEQYF.